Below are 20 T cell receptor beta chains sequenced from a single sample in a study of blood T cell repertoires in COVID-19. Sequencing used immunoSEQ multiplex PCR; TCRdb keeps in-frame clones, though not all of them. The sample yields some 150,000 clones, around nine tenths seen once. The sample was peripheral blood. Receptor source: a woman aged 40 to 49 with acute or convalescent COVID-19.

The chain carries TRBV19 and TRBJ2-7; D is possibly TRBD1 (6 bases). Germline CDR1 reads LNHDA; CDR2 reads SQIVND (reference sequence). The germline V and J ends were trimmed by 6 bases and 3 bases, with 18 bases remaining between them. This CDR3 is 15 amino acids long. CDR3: CASSWTGRGIYEQYF. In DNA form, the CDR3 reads TGTGCCAGTAGCTGGACGGGCAGGGGCATCTACGAGCAGTACTTC.

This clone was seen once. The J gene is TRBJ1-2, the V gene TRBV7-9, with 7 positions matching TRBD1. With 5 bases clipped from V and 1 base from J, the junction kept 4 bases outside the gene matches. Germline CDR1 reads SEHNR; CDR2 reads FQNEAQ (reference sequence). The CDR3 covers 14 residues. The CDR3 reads CASSPGQINYGYTF. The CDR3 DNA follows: TGTGCCAGCAGCCCGGGACAGATTAACTATGGCTACACCTTC.

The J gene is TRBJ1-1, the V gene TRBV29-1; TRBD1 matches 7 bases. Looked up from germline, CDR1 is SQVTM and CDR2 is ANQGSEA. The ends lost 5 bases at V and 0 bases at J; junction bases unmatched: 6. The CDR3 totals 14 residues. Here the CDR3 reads CSVLTGFMNTEAFF. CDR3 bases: TGCAGCGTTTTGACAGGGTTCATGAACACTGAAGCTTTCTTT.

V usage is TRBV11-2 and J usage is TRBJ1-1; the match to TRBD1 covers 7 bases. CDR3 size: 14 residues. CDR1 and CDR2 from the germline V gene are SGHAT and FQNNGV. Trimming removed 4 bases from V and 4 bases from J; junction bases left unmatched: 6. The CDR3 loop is CASSSRQGTTEAFF. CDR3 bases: TGTGCCAGCAGCTCCAGACAGGGAACCACTGAAGCTTTCTTT.

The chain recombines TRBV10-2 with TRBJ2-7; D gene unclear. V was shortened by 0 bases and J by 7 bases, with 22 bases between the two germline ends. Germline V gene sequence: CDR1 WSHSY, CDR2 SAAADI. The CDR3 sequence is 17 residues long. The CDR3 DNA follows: TGCGCCAGCAGTGAGTCGATTCTTCGAGTCATAAAATGGGAGCAGTACTTC. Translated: CASSESILRVIKWEQYF.

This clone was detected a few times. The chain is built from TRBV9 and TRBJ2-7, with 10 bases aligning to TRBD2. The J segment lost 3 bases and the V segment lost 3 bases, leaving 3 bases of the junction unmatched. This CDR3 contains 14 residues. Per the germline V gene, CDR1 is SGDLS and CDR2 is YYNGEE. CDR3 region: CASSDGTSVYEQYF. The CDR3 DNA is TGTGCCAGCAGCGATGGGACTAGCGTCTACGAGCAGTACTTC. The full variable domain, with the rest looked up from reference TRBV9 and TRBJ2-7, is DSGVTQTPKHLITATGQRVTLRCSPRSGDLSVYWYQQSLDQGLQFLIQYYNGEERAKGNILERFSAQQFPDLHSELNLSSLELGDSALYFCASSDGTSVYEQYFGPGTRLTVT.

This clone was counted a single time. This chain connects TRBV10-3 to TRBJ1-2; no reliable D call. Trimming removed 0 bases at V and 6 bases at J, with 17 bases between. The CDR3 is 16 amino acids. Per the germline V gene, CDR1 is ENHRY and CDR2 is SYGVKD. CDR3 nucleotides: TGTGCCATCAGTGAGTCGGTGAGCCACTCGGTGGATGGCTACACCTTC. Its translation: CAISESVSHSVDGYTF.

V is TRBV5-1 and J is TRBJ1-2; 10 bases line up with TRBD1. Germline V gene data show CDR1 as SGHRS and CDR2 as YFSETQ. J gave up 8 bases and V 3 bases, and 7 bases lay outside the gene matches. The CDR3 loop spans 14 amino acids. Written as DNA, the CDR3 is TGCGCCAGCAGCTGGACAGGGACAGGGGAAGGCTACACCTTC. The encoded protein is CASSWTGTGEGYTF. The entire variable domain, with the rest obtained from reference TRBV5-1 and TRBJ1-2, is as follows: KAGVTQTPRYLIKTRGQQVTLSCSPISGHRSVSWYQQTPGQGLQFLFEYFSETQRNKGNFPGRFSGRQFSNSRSEMNVSTLELGDSALYLCASSWTGTGEGYTFGSGTRLTVV.

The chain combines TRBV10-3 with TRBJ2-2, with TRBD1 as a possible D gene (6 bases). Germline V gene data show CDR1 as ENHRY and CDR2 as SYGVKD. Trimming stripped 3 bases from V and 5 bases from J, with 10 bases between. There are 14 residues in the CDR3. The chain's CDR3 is CAISEETGTGELFF. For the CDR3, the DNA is TGTGCCATCAGTGAAGAGACAGGAACCGGGGAGCTGTTTTTT.

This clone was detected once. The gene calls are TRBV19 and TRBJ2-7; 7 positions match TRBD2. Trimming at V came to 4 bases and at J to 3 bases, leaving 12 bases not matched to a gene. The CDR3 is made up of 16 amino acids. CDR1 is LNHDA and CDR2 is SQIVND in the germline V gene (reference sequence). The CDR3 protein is CASSSREGGGLYEQYF. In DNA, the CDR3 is TGTGCCAGTAGTAGCCGAGAGGGCGGGGGACTCTACGAGCAGTACTTC.

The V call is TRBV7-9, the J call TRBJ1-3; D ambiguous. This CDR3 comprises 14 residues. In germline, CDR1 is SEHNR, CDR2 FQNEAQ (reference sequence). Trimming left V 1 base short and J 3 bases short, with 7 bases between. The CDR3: CASSLDSHGNTIYF. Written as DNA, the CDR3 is TGTGCCAGCAGCTTAGACAGTCATGGAAACACCATATATTTT. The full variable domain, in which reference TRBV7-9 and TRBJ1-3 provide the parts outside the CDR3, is DTGVSQNPRHKITKRGQNVTFRCDPISEHNRLYWYRQTLGQGPEFLTYFQNEAQLEKSRLLSDRFSAERPKGSFSTLEIQRTEQGDSAMYLCASSLDSHGNTIYFGEGSWLTVV.

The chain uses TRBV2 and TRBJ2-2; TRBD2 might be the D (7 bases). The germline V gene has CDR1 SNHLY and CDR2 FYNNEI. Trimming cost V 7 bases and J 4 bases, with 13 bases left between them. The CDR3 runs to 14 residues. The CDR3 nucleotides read TGTGCCAGCACGGGGGGCCCGGCCACCGGGGAGCTGTTTTTT. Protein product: CASTGGPATGELFF.

CDR3 bases: TGTGCCACGGAGGGTGGACAGGGCGGACGTCGACCCCTCCACTTT. It encodes CATEGGQGGRRPLHF. The chain is built from TRBV6-6 and TRBJ1-6; TRBD1 matches at 8 bases. The CDR3 runs 15 residues. Germline trimming cut 10 bases from V and 12 bases from J; bases unmatched to any gene: 17. The germline V gene encodes CDR1 MNHNY and CDR2 SVGAGI (reference sequence).

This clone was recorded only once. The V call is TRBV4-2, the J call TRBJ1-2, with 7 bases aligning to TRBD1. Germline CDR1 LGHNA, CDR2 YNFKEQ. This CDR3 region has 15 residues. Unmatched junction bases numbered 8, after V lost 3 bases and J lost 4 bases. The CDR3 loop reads CASSHNDRDPYGYTF. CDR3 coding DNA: TGTGCCAGCAGCCACAACGACAGGGACCCCTATGGCTACACCTTC.

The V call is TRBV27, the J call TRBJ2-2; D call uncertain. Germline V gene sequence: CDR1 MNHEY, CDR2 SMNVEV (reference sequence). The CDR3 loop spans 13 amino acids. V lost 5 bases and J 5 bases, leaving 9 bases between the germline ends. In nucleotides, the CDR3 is TGTGCCAGCAGTCTGACACTGACCGGGGAGCTGTTTTTT. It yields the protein CASSLTLTGELFF.

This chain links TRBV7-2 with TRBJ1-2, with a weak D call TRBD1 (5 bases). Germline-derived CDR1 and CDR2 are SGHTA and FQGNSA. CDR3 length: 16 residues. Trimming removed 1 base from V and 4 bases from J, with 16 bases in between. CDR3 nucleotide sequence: TGTGCCAGCAGCTTAGGACCCGTTGGGGCGAGCTATGGCTACACCTTC. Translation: CASSLGPVGASYGYTF.

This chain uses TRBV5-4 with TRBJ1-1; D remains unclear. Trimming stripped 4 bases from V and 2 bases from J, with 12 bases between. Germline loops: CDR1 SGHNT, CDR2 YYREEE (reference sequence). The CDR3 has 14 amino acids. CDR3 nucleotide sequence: TGTGCCAGCAGCCGGGAGACATTTAACACTGAAGCTTTCTTT. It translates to CASSRETFNTEAFF.

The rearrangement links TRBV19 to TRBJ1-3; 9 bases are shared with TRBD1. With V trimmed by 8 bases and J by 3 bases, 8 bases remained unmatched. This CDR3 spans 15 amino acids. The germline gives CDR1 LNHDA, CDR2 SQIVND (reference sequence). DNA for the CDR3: TGTGCCAGTCGATTGGGACAGGGAGGTGGAAACACCATATATTTT. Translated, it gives CASRLGQGGGNTIYF.

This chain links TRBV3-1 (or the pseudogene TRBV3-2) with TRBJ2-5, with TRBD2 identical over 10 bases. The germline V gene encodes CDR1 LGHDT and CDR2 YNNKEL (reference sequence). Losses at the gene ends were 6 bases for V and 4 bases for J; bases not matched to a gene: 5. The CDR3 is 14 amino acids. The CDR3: CASSYSGGLETQYF. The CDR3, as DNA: TGTGCCAGCAGTTATAGCGGGGGGTTAGAGACCCAGTACTTC.

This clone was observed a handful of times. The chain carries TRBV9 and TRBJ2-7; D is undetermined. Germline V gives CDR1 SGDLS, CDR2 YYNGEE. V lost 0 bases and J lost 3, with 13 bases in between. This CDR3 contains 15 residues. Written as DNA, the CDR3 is TGTGCCAGCAGCGTAGCCTTTTTGCGGATCTACGAGCAGTACTTC. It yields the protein CASSVAFLRIYEQYF.